This T cell receptor beta chain was profiled in a study of T cell responses to AZD1222 COVID-19 vaccine. Notes on the study in general: Vaccine-related CD4 TCRs covered spike, predominating at 160-218 and 743-854. Nearly half of spike-specific TCRs reportedly target unmutated variant regions.

Sequencing used immunoSEQ multiplex PCR; TCRdb keeps in-frame clones, though not all of them. The sample has 150,000 or so clones, roughly nine tenths seen once. CDR1 KGHSH and CDR2 LQKENI come from the germline V gene. Trimming took 5 bases from V and 5 from J, leaving 10 bases between them. The CDR3 extends over 14 amino acids. As to this clone: What it recognizes is unknown.

The source was peripheral blood, collected 28 days after the second AZD1222 dose. The chain joins TRBV18 to TRBJ1-6, with a tentative D call TRBD1 (5 bases). This TCR was recovered from an adult who received the AZD1222 COVID-19 vaccine. CDR3 residues: CASSKGHHNSPLHF. DNA for the CDR3: TGTGCCAGCTCAAAAGGACACCATAATTCACCCCTCCACTTT.